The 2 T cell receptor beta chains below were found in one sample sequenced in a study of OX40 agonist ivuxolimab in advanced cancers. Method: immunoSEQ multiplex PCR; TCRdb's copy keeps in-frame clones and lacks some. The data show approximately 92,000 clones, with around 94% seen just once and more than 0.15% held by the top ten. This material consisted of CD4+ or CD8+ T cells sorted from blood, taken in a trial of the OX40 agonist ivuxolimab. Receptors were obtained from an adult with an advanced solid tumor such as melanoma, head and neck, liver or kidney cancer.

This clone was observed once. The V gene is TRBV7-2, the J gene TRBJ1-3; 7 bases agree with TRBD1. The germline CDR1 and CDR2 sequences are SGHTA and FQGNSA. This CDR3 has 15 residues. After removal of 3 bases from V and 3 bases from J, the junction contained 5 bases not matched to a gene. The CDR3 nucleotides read TGTGCCAGCAGCTTGAAAGGGGGCGGTGGAAACACCATATATTTT. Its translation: CASSLKGGGGNTIYF.

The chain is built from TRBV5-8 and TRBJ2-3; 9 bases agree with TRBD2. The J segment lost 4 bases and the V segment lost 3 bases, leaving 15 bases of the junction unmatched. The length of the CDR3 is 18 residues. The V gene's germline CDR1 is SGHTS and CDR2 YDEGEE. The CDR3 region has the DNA TGTGCCAGCAGCTCCGGTAGGGACAGCGCGGGAGGGTCAGATACGCAGTATTTT. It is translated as CASSSGRDSAGGSDTQYF.